The source of this T cell receptor (beta chain) is a study of blood T cell repertoires in COVID-19. Study-level background: Material from acute and convalescent COVID-19 was sourced from the United States, Italy and Spain. T cells, B-cell-depleted T cells, or PBMCs supplied cDNA or gDNA.

Study processing details: Reference gene primer amplification gave estimated nucleated cell counts. Assay: immunoSEQ multiplex PCR; the TCRdb copy retains only in-frame clones and omits some. That table supplies the V and J calls and clone size; D and trimming were determined from the DNA. Of about 380,000 clones listed, approximately 81% are singletons. Germline CDR1 reads MNHEY; CDR2 reads SVGAGI. The V gene lost 6 bases and the J gene lost 3 bases, with 9 bases spanning the gap. This CDR3 has 12 amino acids. The sequence was obtained from a woman under 30 with acute or convalescent COVID-19. The chain joins TRBV6-5 to TRBJ2-7; possible D gene TRBD1, 5 bases. The sample taken for sequencing was peripheral blood. The CDR3 spells CASRDTHYEQYF. The CDR3 region has the DNA TGTGCCAGCAGGGACACCCACTACGAGCAGTACTTC.